This TCR beta chain was retrieved from a study of cytomegalovirus exposure and HLA in healthy donors (dated by TCRdb to between 2016 and 2019). Broadly, across the study: An earlier analysis of roughly 570 of the donors reported approximately 300 Gb of sequence data and 95 million to 120 million unique TCR beta sequences obtained from 150 million to 200 million T cells. Approximately 330 gigabases of sequencing data and approximately 91 million unique TCR sequences made up an early release that covered roughly 670 HLA-typed donors. Of the 300 to 450 genotyped donors, approximately 83% fell in the genetic ancestry cluster associated with self-reported Caucasian donors. The aim of the study was to test whether cataloging public T cell receptors could identify signatures of past pathogen exposure. Using immunosequencing, the study profiled T cell repertoires from roughly 650 subjects and related those repertoires to cytomegalovirus serostatus. A separate validation cohort of over 95 different subjects was used in addition to the roughly 640-subject first cohort. To predict cytomegalovirus infection status, the study combined high-throughput TCR immunosequencing, statistical association of individual TCRs with disease status, and machine learning. In a later analysis, previously published TCR beta repertoires from 600 to 850 donors were re-analyzed and high-resolution HLA genotyping was added so that TCR occurrence patterns could be studied. The later analysis used no new phenotypic data to find candidate immune exposures, relying instead on TCR beta sequences and their occurrence across donors. To decide whether each TCR beta V gene segment behaved as functional or pseudogenic, an earlier analysis of 587 of the donors relied on high-throughput TCR beta sequencing. Donor age, sex, ethnicity and CMV serostatus were compiled alongside the repertoire data. A later genetic analysis used genome-wide SNP genotypes for about 65% of the roughly 700 donors, treating that subset as a discovery cohort. Every discovery cohort repertoire had been produced on one sequencing platform. HLA typing included class I and class II loci at four-digit resolution. Typing coverage differed by locus: A, B, C, DRB1 and DQB1 were typed in roughly 620-630 donors, DQA1 in roughly 510, DPA1 in around 600, and DPB1 in 400 to 480. Four to six DR-DQ haplotypes were handled as single units for association and clustering, since linkage in the cohort was strong. Among 398 genotyped donors of the cohort, an average of about 240,000 unique TCR beta nucleotide sequences were sequenced per donor, around a sixth of them non-productive.

The cohort comprised 666 healthy bone marrow donors. All cohort members were sampled while nominally healthy, although unrecorded immune exposures were likely present. The donor tested CMV seropositive and was one of the 289 seropositive cohort members. Every donor gave a peripheral blood sample, and the peripheral blood mononuclear cells from that sample were used for TCR beta sequencing. The Qiagen DNeasy Blood Extraction Kit was used to extract genomic DNA from the blood cell samples. There are 16 amino acids in the CDR3, from cysteine to phenylalanine inclusive. The only DNA kept is the CDR3, 48 bases in frame from the first base. The study at large found these results: A group of highly shared sequence variants was considered likely to be a technical artifact of the sequencing pipeline. In an earlier analysis of roughly 560 of the donors, most TCR beta V segments were observed in productive rearrangements about 90% or about 30% of the time, broadly matching IMGT annotations. The presence/absence analyses assumed that sequencing depth was roughly uniform across donors, and that assumption may not be true. Several of the top co-occurrence clusters appeared to be linked to parvovirus B19, influenza, CMV and Epstein-Barr virus, according to a later analysis. The only immune exposure information available for the cohort was CMV serostatus. The study gave a list of 150 to 200 TCR beta chains associated with cytomegalovirus. In a later analysis, HLA-associated TCR beta chains were found to be more clonally expanded and to have lower generation probabilities than equally common non-associated chains. Correlated functional status among segregating V segments might be attributable to linkage disequilibrium, but an unknown experimental factor could not be ruled out. Only TCR beta chains were sequenced in this cohort, and the absence of alpha or paired-chain data limited detectable features. Most TCR sequences were seen in very few donors, while some public TCRs were found in many individuals. Seventeen rarely observed V segments, including chromosome 9 orphons, were excluded from the earlier analysis of some 590 of the donors because counts were too low. In a later analysis, TCR association rates were found to vary across HLA loci, with the most associated TCRs seen for DRB1 alleles and the fewest for HLA-C alleles. Most CMV-associated TCR beta chains appeared to be HLA-restricted in a later analysis, and the HLA associations seemed to be driven largely by CMV exposure. Because some donors lacked HLA typing at each locus, the association tests relied only on the typed subset. In a later genetic analysis, fewer N-insertions in productive TCRs were reported among donors in an Asian-associated ancestry cluster than the roughly 700-donor mean. A further reported finding was that TCR beta sequences accurately predicted the HLA-A and HLA-B alleles for most subjects in the first cohort. When HLA alleles, especially DR and DQ, strongly co-occurred, TCR associations were difficult to assign to individual alleles. Some IMGT-functional V segments, including TRBV6-2 and TRBV6-3, could not be distinguished by the 87-base-pair reads and were therefore excluded. According to the authors, the approach could potentially be generalized to other disease states and immunological phenotypes. In a later genetic analysis, a missense DCLRE1C variant was associated with V-gene and J-gene trimming of TCR beta chains, and the association was replicated in an independent cohort. In both the original and validation cohorts, the classifier was reported to diagnose cytomegalovirus status with high specificity and sensitivity. Specific HLA alleles were associated with 18,000 or so TCR beta sequences at a false discovery rate of 0.05 in a later analysis. A few of the identified cytomegalovirus-associated TCR beta chains were confirmed in vitro to be specific for cytomegalovirus antigens.

In the case of this clone: Its antigen has not been determined. No base qualities exist here, and no much larger clone lies one base off it.

The library was prepared using the immunoSEQ multiplex PCR assay. For the multiplex PCR, a mixture combining 60 forward primers for TCR Vbeta segments and 13 reverse primers for TCR Jbeta segments was used. Amplification of the CDR3 region of rearranged TCR beta genes was performed with a multiplex PCR assay on genomic DNA. The amplified TCR beta libraries were sequenced on the Illumina HiSeq System as 87-base-pair reads. The authors' pipeline ran thus. A later analysis tallied around 87 million unique TCR beta chains across the 700 or so repertoires, and approximately 12 million of those chains were shared by two or more donors. Raw reads were error-corrected and collapsed into unique sequences by a nearest-neighbor algorithm in which closely related sequences were merged to remove PCR and sequencing errors. To assign V, D and J gene segments, CDR3 sequences were aligned to IMGT reference sequences. For a sequence to be retained, a match of at least six nucleotides was required to both a V gene segment and a J gene segment. A rearrangement was called productive if the CDR3 had no stop codons and remained in frame with V and J, and every other rearrangement was called non-productive. CDR3 was defined according to IMGT convention as the region running from the second conserved V-encoded cysteine to the conserved J-encoded phenylalanine. In an earlier analysis of around 540 of the donors, sequences lacking an unambiguous match to a single V gene segment were excluded. In an earlier analysis of a few hundred of the donors, V segments were called functional above 56.7% productive rearrangements and were called segregating when the between-donor standard deviation exceeded 5%. A statistical classification framework was developed to diagnose cytomegalovirus status using the catalog of TCR beta chain sequences. A later analysis assigned V and J genes by comparing TCR nucleotide sequences with IMGT/GENE-DB human TR gene sequences. Using the TCRdist pipeline, a later analysis assigned CDR3 sequences along with most-parsimonious VDJ recombination scenarios. A later analysis defined each TCR beta chain by its CDR3 amino acid sequence plus V-gene family, and excluded reads lacking a unique V-gene family. As a way to deal with suspected cross-contamination and a sequencing artifact, a later analysis dropped roughly 620 nucleotide sequences that were highly shared and had low generation probability. For each public chain, a later analysis derived a clonal expansion index from normalized ranks of inferred template counts within each repertoire. In a later analysis, generation probabilities were computed with a VDJ recombination model fitted to out-of-frame rearrangements, and the resulting probabilities were checked against IGoR. Hypergeometric tests were used in a later analysis to score TCR-TCR, TCR-HLA and TCR-CMV co-occurrence, with a repertoire-size bias correction applied to the TCR pairs. False discovery rates were estimated in a later analysis by permuting HLA or CMV assignments 20 times. In a later analysis, co-occurring TCRs were grouped using DBSCAN, and TCRdist sequence similarity was added for clustering within HLA-allele-positive subsets. For co-occurrence clustering, repertoires with fewer than 30,000 or more than 120,000 public chains were excluded, along with roughly 5 repertoires with anomalous nucleotide sharing. TCRdb re-hosts the immuneACCESS table, in-frame sequences only. Its copies lack some clones; in the studies checked, an unresolved V gene accounts for under half of them, and the cause for the rest is not known. V, J and clone size are those of that table, while D and trimming were read from the DNA. This sample gives around 150,000 clones in total; around three quarters of them show up just once. Around 7% of the sample is taken by the ten largest.

Sequencing was performed on PBMCs. The sequence joins TRBV21-1 to TRBJ2-5; the D segment call TRBD2 is taken from the table without a DNA check. TRBV21-1 is annotated as a pseudogene. The TCR sequence derives from a man aged 35-49 years in good health and CMV-seropositive. The nucleotides are TGTGCCAGCAGCACTCGGCCCGGGACTAGCGGGGAGACCCAGTACTTC. Protein translation: CASSTRPGTSGETQYF.